The clone carrying this T cell receptor beta chain was picked up many times. This entry comes from a study of T cells after yellow fever vaccination. Universal primer sites and UMIs were introduced during 5'RACE template-switching synthesis of TCR cDNA. TCRdb called the 5' RACE reads again in MiXCR, with one record for every CDR3 protein. The sample shows 300,000 to 400,000 distinct CDR3 sequences, roughly 9.4% of them seen only once. The CDR3 covers 13 residues. V was clipped by 7 bases and J by 2 bases, with 13 bases between them. Germline assignment: CDR1 SGHRS and CDR2 YFSETQ. The sample in question was PBMCs, obtained on the day of the first yellow fever vaccination. The TCR comes from a man aged 18 to 29 who received the YFV17D yellow fever vaccine. The chain is built from TRBV5-1 and TRBJ2-7; D is undetermined. CDR3 in amino acids: CASHLDGAYEQYF. The CDR3 bases are TGCGCCAGCCACCTCGACGGTGCCTACGAGCAGTACTTC.